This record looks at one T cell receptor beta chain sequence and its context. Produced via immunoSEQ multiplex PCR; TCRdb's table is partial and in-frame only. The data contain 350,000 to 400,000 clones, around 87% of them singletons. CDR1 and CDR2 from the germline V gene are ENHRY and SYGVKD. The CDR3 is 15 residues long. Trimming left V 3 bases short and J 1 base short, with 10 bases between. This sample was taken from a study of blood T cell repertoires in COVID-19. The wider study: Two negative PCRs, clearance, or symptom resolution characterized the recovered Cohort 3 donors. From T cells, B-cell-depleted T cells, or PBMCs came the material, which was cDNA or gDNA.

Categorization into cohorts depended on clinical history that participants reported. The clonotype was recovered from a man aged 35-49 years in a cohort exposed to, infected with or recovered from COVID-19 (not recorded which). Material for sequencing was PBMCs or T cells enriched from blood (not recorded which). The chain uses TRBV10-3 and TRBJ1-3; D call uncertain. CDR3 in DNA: TGTGCCATCAGTGACCCGCGACAATCTGGAAACACCATATATTTT. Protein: CAISDPRQSGNTIYF.